The 21 T cell receptor beta chains presented below share a single source sample, sequenced in a study. TCRdb used MiXCR to reprocess the reads, holding one entry per CDR3 protein. This repertoire shows approximately 960 distinct CDR3 sequences, approximately 23% found once; its top ten account for around two fifths. Sequenced sample: CD8+ T cells (not recorded whether cultured). Receptor source: a male donor.

This clonotype ranks as medium-sized. This chain connects TRBV2 to TRBJ2-3; the match to TRBD2 covers 9 bases. This CDR3 region has 18 residues. Germline V lookup: CDR1 SNHLY, CDR2 FYNNEI. With V trimmed by 6 bases and J by 3 bases, 16 bases remained unmatched. The CDR3 DNA reads as TGTGCCAGCAGCAGGATGGTAGTAGCGGGAGTTGGGACAGATACGCAGTATTTT. Protein: CASSRMVVAGVGTDTQYF.

By sample fraction, this clonotype is large. This chain joins TRBV7-9 and TRBJ2-7, with D tentatively TRBD1 or TRBD2 (6 bases each). The length of the CDR3 is 14 residues. The germline V and J ends were trimmed by 1 base and 2 bases, with 9 bases remaining between them. Looked up from germline, CDR1 is SEHNR and CDR2 is FQNEAQ (reference sequence). The CDR3 loop is CASSLEGGTYEQYF. The CDR3 DNA follows: TGTGCCAGCAGCTTAGAGGGGGGAACCTACGAGCAGTACTTC.

Comment on this clonotype: One base away lies a much larger clone, so this may be a sequencing read error. The DNA of the CDR3 is TGTGCCAGCAGCCTGATGGGGGCTAGCGGGTTTACCGGGGAGCTGTTTTTT. This encodes CASSLMGASGFTGELFF. The chain joins TRBV3-1 to TRBJ2-2; 8 bases fit TRBD2. Trimming cost V 4 bases and J 5 bases; bases outside gene matches: 12. Germline values: CDR1 LGHDT, CDR2 YNNKEL (reference sequence). CDR3 length: 17 amino acids.

On this clonotype itself: Its ends do not fully match the called genes, so a read error is possible. The V call is TRBV7-8, the J call TRBJ2-1, with a possible D match to TRBD2 (7 bases). Per germline, CDR1 SGHVS and CDR2 FQNEAQ. The CDR3 runs 18 residues. This CDR3 reads CASTPGVGGRSRYNEQLF. The CDR3 bases are TGTGCCAGCACCCCAGGGGTGGGCGGGAGATCTAGGTACAATGAGCAGCTCTTC.

This clonotype appeared a few times. The V gene is TRBV16, the J gene TRBJ1-1; 7 bases fit TRBD1. V shed 1 base and J 2 bases; nucleotides not matched to a gene: 4. The CDR3 length is 15 residues. Looked up from germline, CDR1 is KGHSY and CDR2 is FQNENV. The CDR3 sequence is CASSQYTGANTEAFF. For the CDR3, the DNA is TGTGCCAGCAGCCAATACACAGGGGCAAACACTGAAGCTTTCTTT.

This chain uses TRBV20-1 with TRBJ2-7; D possibly corresponds to TRBD1 (7 bases). The CDR3 loop spans 15 amino acids. The germline V gene encodes CDR1 DFQATT and CDR2 SNEGSKA (reference sequence). Trimming stripped 3 bases from V and 3 bases from J, with 18 bases between. CDR3 sequence: CSARGLSRGDYEQYF. For the CDR3, the DNA is TGCAGTGCTAGGGGGCTTAGCAGGGGGGACTACGAGCAGTACTTC.

This clonotype is categorized as large. V usage is TRBV7-3 and J usage is TRBJ2-1; no clear D gene. V dropped 1 base and J dropped 10 bases, with 11 bases sitting between them. The CDR3 sequence is 13 residues long. Germline CDR1 is SGHTA and CDR2 is FQGTGA. CDR3: CASSLIPGPEQFF. In DNA form, the CDR3 reads TGTGCCAGCAGCTTAATACCCGGGCCCGAGCAGTTCTTC.

This clonotype was observed a handful of times. A much bigger clone sits one base away, suggesting this may be a read error. This sequence joins TRBV15 and TRBJ1-4, with 7 positions matching TRBD1. From germline, CDR1 is LNHNV and CDR2 YYDKDF (reference sequence). The CDR3 spans 15 residues. V gave up 1 base and J gave up 5 bases; unmatched junction bases: 4. CDR3 bases: TGTGCCACCAGCAGAGTCCAACAGGGGAATGAAAAACTGTTTTTT. Its protein product is CATSRVQQGNEKLFF.

Note on this clonotype: This may be a read error: a much more frequent sequence differs by one nucleotide. The chain employs TRBV12-3 or TRBV12-4 and TRBJ2-1, with a tentative D call TRBD2 (6 bases). The V end was cut by 8 bases, the J end by 8 bases, with 10 bases between. This CDR3 comprises 11 residues. The CDR3 protein is CASCPGDEQFF. The CDR3 DNA is TGTGCCAGCTGTCCGGGGGATGAGCAGTTCTTC.

As concerns this clonotype: A much larger clone is a single base away; this may be a read error. The chain couples TRBV12-3 or TRBV12-4 to TRBJ1-1; D not certain. The CDR3 totals 12 residues. CDR3 nucleotide sequence: TGTGCCAGTTGCTTTATGAACACTGAAGTTTTCTTT. Translating gives CASCFMNTEVFF.

Turning to this clonotype: One junction end does not reproduce the germline sequence, and a read error may be involved. The chain couples TRBV2 to TRBJ2-4; D possibly corresponds to TRBD2 (6 bases). In germline, CDR1 is SNHLY, CDR2 FYNNEI. The CDR3 is 14 amino acids. CDR3 region: CAGSAGGSKNIQYF. In nucleotides, the CDR3 is TGTGCCGGCAGCGCTGGGGGGTCCAAAAACATTCAGTACTTC.

This clonotype was picked up a small number of times. Just one base apart from a much larger clone, this may be a read error. The V gene is TRBV28, the J gene TRBJ1-2, with D possibly being TRBD1 (5 bases). This CDR3 has 13 amino acids. Germline V gene lookup returns CDR1 MDHEN and CDR2 SYDVKM. The CDR3 sequence is CVSSDPGDYGYTF. The CDR3 DNA sequence: TGTGTCAGCAGTGATCCGGGGGACTATGGCTACACCTTC.

By sample share, this clonotype is large. V is TRBV6-5 and J is TRBJ2-7; 7 bases line up with TRBD2. The V segment lost 0 bases and the J segment 3 bases; nucleotides outside the gene matches: 5. This CDR3 spans 15 amino acids. From germline, CDR1 is MNHEY and CDR2 SVGAGI. In nucleotides, the CDR3 is TGTGCCAGCAGTTACTCGCGGGGGTCCAACTACGAGCAGTACTTC. Translated: CASSYSRGSNYEQYF.

By proportion, this clonotype is medium-sized. The chain recombines TRBV6-5 with TRBJ1-1; D is unclear. The germline gives CDR1 MNHEY, CDR2 SVGAGI. The length of the CDR3 is 15 residues. V was trimmed by 0 bases and J by 1 base, leaving 9 bases between them. The CDR3 DNA sequence: TGTGCCAGCAGTTACTCGAGGCAGTGGAACACTGAAGCTTTCTTT. It specifies CASSYSRQWNTEAFF.

As concerns this clonotype: A much more abundant neighbour one base away suggests this may be a read error. The rearrangement joins TRBV12-3 or TRBV12-4 to TRBJ2-1; 8 nucleotides match TRBD1. CDR3 length equals 16 residues. CDR3 sequence reads: CSSSYRKSTDGQGLFF. The CDR3 DNA reads as TGTTCCAGCAGTTACCGGAAAAGTACTGACGGACAGGGTTTGTTCTTC.

This clonotype is medium-sized in the sample. The J gene is TRBJ2-6, the V gene TRBV19, with D perhaps assigned TRBD1 or TRBD2 (5 bases each). The V gene lost 8 bases and the J gene lost 2 bases, with 16 bases spanning the gap. The CDR3 is 16 residues long. The germline V gene encodes CDR1 LNHDA and CDR2 SQIVND (reference sequence). Here the CDR3 DNA reads TGTGCCAGTCTACCCCGGGGCGGCCCTGGGGCCAACGTCCTGACTTTC. Its translation: CASLPRGGPGANVLTF.

This clonotype appeared a few times. This may be a read error: a much more frequent sequence differs by one nucleotide. The rearrangement joins TRBV20-1 to TRBJ2-5; D is ambiguous. Trimming stripped 0 bases from V and 7 bases from J, with 15 bases between. CDR1 is DFQATT and CDR2 is SNEGSKA in the germline V gene (reference sequence). The CDR3 length is 14 residues. For the CDR3, the DNA is TGCAGTGCTAGAGAAGTAGGCGCCCCGGGGACCCAGTACTTC. Its protein product is CSAREVGAPGTQYF.

As to this clonotype: Its ends do not fully match the called genes, so a read error is possible. This chain joins TRBV4-2 and TRBJ1-2, with D maybe TRBD1 (5 bases). This CDR3 contains 12 residues. Germline-derived CDR1 and CDR2 are LGHNA and YNFKEQ. As DNA, the CDR3 is TGTGCCAACAGCCATGGGACTTCAGGCTATACCTTC. This translates into CANSHGTSGYTF.

Within the sample, this clonotype is medium-sized. CDR3 region: CASSSRTGWASAFF. In nucleotides, the CDR3 is TGTGCCAGCAGTTCAAGGACAGGGTGGGCGTCGGCTTTCTTT. The V call is TRBV12-3 or TRBV12-4, the J call TRBJ1-1, with TRBD1 identical over 8 bases. The CDR3 totals 14 residues. Unmatched junction bases numbered 12, after V lost 4 bases and J lost 11 bases.

In its sample, this clonotype is medium-sized. V usage is TRBV5-8 and J usage is TRBJ2-5; the match to TRBD1 covers 7 bases. This CDR3 spans 13 amino acids. The V gene end was trimmed by 6 bases and the J gene end by 6 bases; junction bases not matched to a gene: 8. CDR1 and CDR2 (germline): SGHTS, YDEGEE. The CDR3 loop is CASTKDRIKTQYF. In DNA form, the CDR3 reads TGTGCCAGCACCAAGGACAGGATAAAGACCCAGTACTTC.

This clonotype was found once. Possible read error: a much larger clone is one base away. The DNA is left out, because the CDR3 cannot be placed on it with certainty; the CDR3 is given as TCRdb lists it. This chain connects TRBV30 to TRBJ2-2; the listed D gene, TRBD1, was not tested against the DNA. From its first to its last residue, the CDR3 has 12 amino acids. Germline CDR1 GTSNPN, CDR2 SVGIG (reference sequence). CDR3: CAWGIGTGELVF.